The T cell receptor (beta chain) under discussion was sequenced for a study of cytomegalovirus exposure and HLA in healthy donors. Study-wide context: The same platform was used for the roughly 120 validation repertoires as for the approximately 630 first-cohort repertoires, as reported in a later analysis.

This clone was detected only a few times. Antigen specificity is unknown. Findings and limits, study-wide: Most TCR sequences showed up rarely, but some public TCRs showed up in many donors. First-cohort TCR clusters tended to co-occur in the approximately 130 validation repertoires, a later analysis found. According to the study, 160 or so TCR beta chains were cytomegalovirus-associated.

The CDR3 length is 16 residues. V was pared by 4 bases and J by 2 bases, with 18 bases between. Looked up from germline, CDR1 is SGHNT and CDR2 is YYREEE (reference sequence). Some clones are missing from TCRdb's copy, which holds only in-frame ones; the method was immunoSEQ multiplex PCR. This table has 250,000 or so clones, around 91% appearing once. The V and J genes are TRBV5-4 and TRBJ2-5; a possible D gene is TRBD2 (5 bases). The source is a woman aged 18-35 years in good health and CMV-seronegative. The sequenced sample was PBMCs. The CDR3 loop is CASSPAPTPGQETQYF. In DNA form, the CDR3 reads TGTGCCAGCAGCCCGGCACCTACCCCGGGGCAAGAGACCCAGTACTTC. The whole variable domain, remainder taken from reference TRBV5-4 and TRBJ2-5, is ETGVTQSPTHLIKTRGQQVTLRCSSQSGHNTVSWYQQALGQGPQFIFQYYREEENGRGNFPPRFSGLQFPNYSSELNVNALELDDSALYLCASSPAPTPGQETQYFGPGTRLLVL.